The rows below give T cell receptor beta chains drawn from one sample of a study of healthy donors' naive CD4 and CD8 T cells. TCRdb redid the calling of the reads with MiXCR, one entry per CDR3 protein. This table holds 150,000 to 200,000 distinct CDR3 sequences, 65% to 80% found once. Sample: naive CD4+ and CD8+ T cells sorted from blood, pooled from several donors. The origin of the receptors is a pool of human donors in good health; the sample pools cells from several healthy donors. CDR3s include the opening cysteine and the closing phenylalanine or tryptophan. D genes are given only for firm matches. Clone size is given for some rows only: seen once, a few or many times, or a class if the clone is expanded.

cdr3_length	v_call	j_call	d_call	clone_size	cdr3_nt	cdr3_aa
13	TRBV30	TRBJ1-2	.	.	TGTGCCTGGACCCCGGACGGAACGAACGGCTACACCTTC	CAWTPDGTNGYTF
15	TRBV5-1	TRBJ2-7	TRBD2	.	TGCGCCAGCAGCTTGAGTGTAGCGGGTTCCTACGAGCAGTACTTC	CASSLSVAGSYEQYF
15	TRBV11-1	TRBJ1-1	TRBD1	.	TGTGCCAGTAGACCCTGGACAGGGGGAAGCGCTGAAGCTTTCTTT	CASRPWTGGSAEAFF
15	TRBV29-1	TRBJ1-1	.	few	TGCAGCGTTAGCCTACCCCGAACGGTGAACACTGAAGCTTTCTTT	CSVSLPRTVNTEAFF
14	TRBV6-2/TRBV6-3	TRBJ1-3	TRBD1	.	TGTGCCAGCAGTCAACAGGGGACCGGAAACACCATATATTTT	CASSQQGTGNTIYF
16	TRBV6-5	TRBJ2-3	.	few	TGTGCCAGCAGTTACTCTATCGGGGAGAGGGCAGATACGCAGTATTTT	CASSYSIGERADTQYF
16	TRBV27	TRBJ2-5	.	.	TGTGCCAGCAGCCACACCACCCCCGGGTCGGAAGAGACCCAGTACTTC	CASSHTTPGSEETQYF
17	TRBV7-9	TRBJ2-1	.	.	TGTGCCAGCAGCCCTCTGTCTATTGCGGTACGGGGCAATGAGCAGTTCTTC	CASSPLSIAVRGNEQFF
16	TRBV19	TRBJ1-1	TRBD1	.	TGTGCCAGTAGAGGCGGACAGGGGGCTCGTGAGACTGAAGCTTTCTTT	CASRGGQGARETEAFF
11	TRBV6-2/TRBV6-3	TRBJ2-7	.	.	TGTGCCAGCAGTTTGTTAGACGAGCAGTACTTC	CASSLLDEQYF
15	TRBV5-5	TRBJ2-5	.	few	TGTGCCAGCAGCCCCCTGGCTAAGTTCCAAGAGACCCAGTACTTC	CASSPLAKFQETQYF
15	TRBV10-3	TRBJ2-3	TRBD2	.	TGTGCCATCAGGACCTTAGCGGGAGGGACAGATACGCAGTATTTT	CAIRTLAGGTDTQYF
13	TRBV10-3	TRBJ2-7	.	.	TGTGCCATCAGTGTGGAACATACCTACGAGCAGTACTTC	CAISVEHTYEQYF
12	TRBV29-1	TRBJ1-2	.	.	TGCAGCGTTGAAGGGCAGGGAGGGGGCTACACCTTC	CSVEGQGGGYTF
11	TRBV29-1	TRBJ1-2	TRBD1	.	TGCAGCGTTGTAGGGGGCGACGGCTACACCTTC	CSVVGGDGYTF
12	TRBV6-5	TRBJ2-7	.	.	TGTGCCAGCAGCGGCGGGCCAAGCGAGCAGTACTTC	CASSGGPSEQYF
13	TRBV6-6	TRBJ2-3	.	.	TGTGCCACCCTATCCACTTACACAGATACGCAGTATTTT	CATLSTYTDTQYF
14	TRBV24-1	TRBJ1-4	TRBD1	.	TGTGCCACCAGTCCGGGACAGGAGAATGAAAAACTGTTTTTT	CATSPGQENEKLFF
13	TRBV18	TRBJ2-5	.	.	TGTGCCAGCTCACCTATTTCTCTGGAGACCCAGTACTTC	CASSPISLETQYF
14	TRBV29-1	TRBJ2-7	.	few	TGCAGCGTTGGTTCGGGACTCTCATCCTACGAGCAGTACTTC	CSVGSGLSSYEQYF
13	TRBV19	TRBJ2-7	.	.	TGTGCCAGTAGTATCAGTTCCGGCTACGAGCAGTACTTC	CASSISSGYEQYF
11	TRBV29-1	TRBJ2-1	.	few	TGCAGCGCCCGCCGGGAAGGGGAGCAGTTCTTC	CSARREGEQFF
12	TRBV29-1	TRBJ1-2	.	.	TGCAGCGTTGAGTGGGCTAACTATGGCTACACCTTC	CSVEWANYGYTF
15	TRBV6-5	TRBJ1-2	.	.	TGTGCCAGCAGTTACTCGGCAGCAACTAACTATGGCTACACCTTC	CASSYSAATNYGYTF
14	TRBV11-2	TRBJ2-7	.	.	TGTGCCAGCAGCTTAGAAAAGGGCGGGAACGAGCAGTACTTC	CASSLEKGGNEQYF
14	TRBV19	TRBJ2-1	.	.	TGTGCCAGTAGTACCCGACTCACGCACAATGAGCAGTTCTTC	CASSTRLTHNEQFF
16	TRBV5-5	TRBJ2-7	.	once	TGTGCCAGCAGCTCCTTTGTCTCAGGGGATCGGTACGAGCAGTACTTC	CASSSFVSGDRYEQYF
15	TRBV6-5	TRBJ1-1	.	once	TGTGCCAGCAGTTACGGTCCGGGGTCGAACACTGAAGCTTTCTTT	CASSYGPGSNTEAFF
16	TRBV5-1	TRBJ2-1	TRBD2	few	TGCGCCAGCAGTCGTACGACTAGCGGGAAGGGAAATGAGCAGTTCTTC	CASSRTTSGKGNEQFF
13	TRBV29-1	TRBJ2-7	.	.	TGCAGCGTTCGACCACGACTAACCTACGAGCAGTACTTC	CSVRPRLTYEQYF
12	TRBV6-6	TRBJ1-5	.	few	TGTGCCAGCAGTTCCTCGGTCCAGCCCCAGCATTTT	CASSSSVQPQHF
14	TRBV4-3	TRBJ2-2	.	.	TGCGCCAGCAGCCAAGATCACAACACCGGGGAGCTGTTTTTT	CASSQDHNTGELFF
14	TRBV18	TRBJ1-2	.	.	TGTGCCAGCTCACCAAGTTCGGGGGATGATGGCTACACCTTC	CASSPSSGDDGYTF
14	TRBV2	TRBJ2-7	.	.	TGTGCCAGCAGTGTGTCGGGGTATTCCTACGAGCAGTACTTC	CASSVSGYSYEQYF
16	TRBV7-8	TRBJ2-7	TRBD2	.	TGTGCCAGCACGCCCCCCGGGACTAGGACCCCCTACGAGCAGTACTTC	CASTPPGTRTPYEQYF
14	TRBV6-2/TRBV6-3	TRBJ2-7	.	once	TGTGCCAGCAGTCAAGCCGACTTCGCCTACGAGCAGTACTTC	CASSQADFAYEQYF
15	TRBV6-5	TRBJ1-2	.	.	TGTGCCAGCAGTTACTCGCAGGGCCCCGCTTATGGCTACACCTTC	CASSYSQGPAYGYTF
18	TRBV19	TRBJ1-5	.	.	TGTGCCAGTAGTATTTGGGTCTTTGGTGGGGGGCGGCATCAGCCCCAGCATTTT	CASSIWVFGGGRHQPQHF
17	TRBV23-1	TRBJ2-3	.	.	TGCGCCAGCAGTCAATTCCCCAGGGTAGTCCGCACAGATACGCAGTATTTT	CASSQFPRVVRTDTQYF
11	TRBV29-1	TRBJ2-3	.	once	TGCAGCTTCCCGATAGCAGATACGCAGTATTTT	CSFPIADTQYF
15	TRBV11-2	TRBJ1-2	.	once	TGTGCCAGCAGCTTAGACGGCAGATCTAGCTATGGCTACACCTTC	CASSLDGRSSYGYTF
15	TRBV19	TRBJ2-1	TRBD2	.	TGTGCCAGTACCGCACTAGCGGGAGGGTGGGTTGAGCAGTTCTTC	CASTALAGGWVEQFF
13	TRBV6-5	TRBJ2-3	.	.	TGTGCCAGCAGCGATCAGATCACAGATACGCAGTATTTT	CASSDQITDTQYF
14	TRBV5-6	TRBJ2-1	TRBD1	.	TGTGCCAGCAGCTTCGGGACAGCCTACAATGAGCAGTTCTTC	CASSFGTAYNEQFF